Following are 3 T cell receptor beta chains from one sample sequenced in a study of blood T cell repertoires in COVID-19. Method: immunoSEQ multiplex PCR; TCRdb's copy keeps in-frame clones and lacks some. The sample lists about 390,000 clones, 87% occurring once. Sequenced material: PBMCs or T cells enriched from blood (not recorded which). The receptors shown here come from a woman aged 45 to 65 who had recovered from COVID-19.

This chain connects TRBV6-6 to TRBJ1-6; the D gene is possibly TRBD1 (5 bases). The CDR3 consists of 13 residues. Per germline, CDR1 MNHNY and CDR2 SVGAGI (reference sequence). V was pared by 11 bases and J by 5 bases, with 13 bases between. For the CDR3, the DNA is TGTGCCCACTCGGGGGGTAATAATTCACCCCTCCACTTT. Protein product: CAHSGGNNSPLHF.

The chain links TRBV5-1 to TRBJ2-1; TRBD1 matches at 7 bases. With 4 bases clipped from V and 4 bases from J, the junction kept 5 bases outside the gene matches. Germline V gives CDR1 SGHRS, CDR2 YFSETQ. CDR3 length: 14 residues. The CDR3 loop is CASSPGQIYNEQFF. CDR3 bases: TGCGCCAGCAGCCCGGGACAGATTTACAATGAGCAGTTCTTC.

This clone was seen a single time. The chain combines TRBV18 with TRBJ2-7, with TRBD1 matching 9 bases. The ends lost 3 bases at V and 6 bases at J; junction bases unmatched: 18. Germline V gene sequence: CDR1 KGHSH, CDR2 LQKENI. The CDR3 runs 18 residues. CDR3 residues: CASSPGTGSPSSEFEQYF. CDR3 DNA: TGTGCCAGCTCACCCGGGACAGGGAGTCCTTCTTCTGAATTCGAGCAGTACTTC. Full variable domain (missing parts from reference TRBV18 and TRBJ2-7): NAGVMQNPRHLVRRRGQEARLRCSPMKGHSHVYWYRQLPEEGLKFMVYLQKENIIDESGMPKERFSAEFPKEGPSILRIQQVVRGDSAAYFCASSPGTGSPSSEFEQYFGPGTRLTVT.